The 16 T cell receptor beta chains below all came from one sample that was sequenced in a study of cytomegalovirus exposure and HLA in healthy donors. The PCR was carried out with 60 Vbeta primers and 13 Jbeta primers. Some clones are missing from TCRdb's copy, which holds only in-frame ones; the method was immunoSEQ multiplex PCR. The sample includes under 70,000 clones, roughly 74% of them seen just once. Sequenced sample: PBMCs. The receptors shown here come from a man aged 35-49 years in good health and CMV-seropositive.

DNA for the CDR3: TGTGCCAGCAGGGGGACAGTTAGCAATCAGCCCCAGCATTTT. It encodes CASRGTVSNQPQHF. The chain carries TRBV27 and TRBJ1-5; 7 positions agree with TRBD1. Trimming removed 6 bases from V and 0 bases from J; junction bases left unmatched: 2. CDR1 is MNHEY, CDR2 SMNVEV, per germline (reference sequence). This CDR3 comprises 14 residues.

The chain is built from TRBV5-1 and TRBJ2-5; 7 bases map to TRBD2. CDR3 size: 17 residues. J gave up 5 bases and V 3 bases, and 16 bases lay outside the gene matches. Germline V gives CDR1 SGHRS, CDR2 YFSETQ. The CDR3 DNA reads as TGCGCCAGCAGCTCGGTTTCTCCCGGCGGGAGCTGGGAGACCCAGTACTTC. Translating it yields CASSSVSPGGSWETQYF.

The chain combines TRBV19 with TRBJ1-6; D unclear. The CDR3 length is 13 residues. Trimming pared 0 bases from V and 13 bases from J, leaving 10 bases between. Germline CDR1 and CDR2: LNHDA and SQIVND (reference sequence). Written as DNA, the CDR3 is TGTGCCAGTAGTATAGATGGGGAGTTTCCCCTCCACTTT. Translation gives CASSIDGEFPLHF.

This clone was seen a handful of times. This rearrangement joins TRBV7-9 to TRBJ2-2; D is undetermined. This CDR3 spans 14 amino acids. Germline V gene lookup returns CDR1 SEHNR and CDR2 FQNEAQ (reference sequence). Trimming pared 6 bases from V and 7 bases from J, leaving 15 bases between. CDR3 nucleotides: TGTGCCAGCAGTCGGATCGGCAGCGACGGGGAGCTGTTTTTT. Amino acids: CASSRIGSDGELFF.

This clone showed up just a few times. The chain links TRBV6-5 to TRBJ1-2; 7 bases are shared with TRBD1. Germline CDR1 MNHEY, CDR2 SVGAGI. The CDR3 covers 14 residues. Germline trimming cut 6 bases from V and 8 bases from J; bases unmatched to any gene: 12. In DNA, the CDR3 is TGTGCCAGCAGACCCCAGGCAGGGGGAAGGGGCTACACCTTC. Translating it yields CASRPQAGGRGYTF.

The rearrangement links TRBV7-2 to TRBJ2-3; D unclear. Trimming removed 5 bases at V and 2 bases at J, with 11 bases between. CDR3 size: 14 residues. The germline CDR1 and CDR2 sequences are SGHTA and FQGNSA. The CDR3 region has the DNA TGTGCCAGCAGCCTAAGCTTTTTCACAGATACGCAGTATTTT. It is translated as CASSLSFFTDTQYF.

The V call is TRBV5-6, the J call TRBJ2-4; D perhaps matches TRBD1 (6 bases). Trimming took off 1 base at V and 9 bases at J, with 11 bases between the two ends. Germline V gives CDR1 SGHDT, CDR2 YYEEEE. CDR3 length equals 13 residues. The CDR3 DNA reads TGTGCCAGCAGCTTGAGGGACAACGGCATTCAGTACTTC. Amino acids: CASSLRDNGIQYF.

This chain joins TRBV19 and TRBJ1-1, with no clear D. Germline V CDR1 and CDR2: LNHDA, SQIVND (reference sequence). CDR3 length equals 12 residues. The germline V and J ends were trimmed by 5 bases and 0 bases, with 4 bases remaining between them. The CDR3 is CASSYLNTEAFF. The CDR3 nucleotides are TGTGCCAGTAGTTATCTGAACACTGAAGCTTTCTTT.

This clone has just one count. The gene calls are TRBV10-3 and TRBJ1-3; TRBD1 might be the D (6 bases). CDR1 and CDR2 (germline): ENHRY, SYGVKD. V was trimmed by 7 bases and J by 0 bases, leaving 13 bases between them. This CDR3 is 15 amino acids long. This CDR3 is CAINPGQSSGNTIYF. The CDR3, as DNA: TGTGCCATCAATCCAGGACAGAGCTCTGGAAACACCATATATTTT.

V gene TRBV11-3 combines with J gene TRBJ2-7, with TRBD1 as a possible D gene (5 bases). The CDR3 spans 13 residues. Per germline, CDR1 SGHNT and CDR2 YENEEA. V was shortened by 3 bases and J by 0 bases, with 6 bases between the two germline ends. The CDR3 is CASSLTVSYEQYF. The DNA for the CDR3 is TGTGCCAGCAGCTTGACAGTCTCCTACGAGCAGTACTTC.

The rearrangement links TRBV6-5 to TRBJ2-4; weak D call: TRBD1 (5 bases). From germline, CDR1 is MNHEY and CDR2 SVGAGI. V was clipped by 5 bases and J by 6 bases, with 14 bases between them. CDR3 length: 14 amino acids. The CDR3 protein is CASSPHKGLNIQYF. As DNA, the CDR3 is TGTGCCAGCAGTCCCCATAAGGGGTTAAACATTCAGTACTTC.

The chain links TRBV5-6 to TRBJ2-4; D is perhaps TRBD2 (5 bases). With 3 bases removed from V and 0 bases from J, the gap between germline ends came to 16 bases. CDR3 size: 17 residues. Germline V lookup: CDR1 SGHDT, CDR2 YYEEEE. The CDR3 reads CASSSRLTGVAKNIQYF. The CDR3 bases are TGTGCCAGCAGCTCAAGGTTAACCGGGGTAGCCAAAAACATTCAGTACTTC.

In its sample, this clone was seen a few times. The CDR3 here is CASSQGLKAFF. The CDR3 DNA reads as TGTGCCAGCTCTCAGGGTCTAAAGGCTTTCTTT. V gene TRBV2 combines with J gene TRBJ1-1; a possible D gene is TRBD1 (5 bases). The length of the CDR3 is 11 residues. Germline CDR1 and CDR2: SNHLY and FYNNEI. V was trimmed by 8 bases and J by 11 bases, leaving 15 bases between them.

This clone has a handful of counts. The chain links TRBV29-1 to TRBJ1-2; no clear D gene. The V and J ends lost 2 bases and 5 bases respectively, with 18 bases between them. The CDR3 contains 15 residues. Per the germline V gene, CDR1 is SQVTM and CDR2 is ANQGSEA. CDR3: CSVEIWADNGYGYTF. The DNA of the CDR3 is TGCAGCGTTGAAATTTGGGCAGACAACGGATATGGCTACACCTTC.

This clone was recorded a few times. The chain is built from TRBV4-3 and TRBJ1-4; 8 bases are shared with TRBD1. With V trimmed by 4 bases and J by 3 bases, 4 bases remained unmatched. Germline CDR1 and CDR2: LGHNA and YSLEER. The CDR3 covers 15 residues. CDR3 in DNA: TGCGCCAGCAGCCGAGGACAGGGTGCTAATGAAAAACTGTTTTTT. Translation: CASSRGQGANEKLFF.

V and J are TRBV11-2 and TRBJ1-2, with 7 positions matching TRBD1. CDR3 length equals 14 residues. With 0 bases clipped from V and 7 bases from J, the junction kept 5 bases outside the gene matches. The germline gives CDR1 SGHAT, CDR2 FQNNGV. DNA for the CDR3: TGTGCCAGCAGCTTAGATCGAGGGGGCAGTGGCTACACCTTC. It translates to CASSLDRGGSGYTF.